This TCR beta chain was identified in a study of beta chain features in type 1 diabetes. General study points: Researchers report that Type 1 diabetes patients had moderately but significantly shorter TCRB CDR3s across all four CD4+ subsets.

Comments on this clone: The target antigen is unknown.

The entirety of the isolated RNA underwent reverse transcription, so expressed TCRB transcripts were sequenced. Only in-frame clones appear in the TCRdb table, and some are missing; sequencing was by immunoSEQ multiplex PCR. The table shows about 240,000 clones, with roughly 14% occurring only once. This CDR3 region has 13 residues. Trimming took off 4 bases at V and 3 bases at J, with 9 bases between the two ends. Germline V gene sequence: CDR1 ENHRY, CDR2 SYGVKD. Sequenced material: naive CD4+ T cells from blood. This clonotype was sampled from a man aged 25 to 40 with type 1 diabetes. The rearrangement links TRBV10-3 to TRBJ1-1; D not certain. In nucleotides, the CDR3 is TGTGCCATCAGTGGGACTTTGGACACTGAAGCTTTCTTT. As protein: CAISGTLDTEAFF.